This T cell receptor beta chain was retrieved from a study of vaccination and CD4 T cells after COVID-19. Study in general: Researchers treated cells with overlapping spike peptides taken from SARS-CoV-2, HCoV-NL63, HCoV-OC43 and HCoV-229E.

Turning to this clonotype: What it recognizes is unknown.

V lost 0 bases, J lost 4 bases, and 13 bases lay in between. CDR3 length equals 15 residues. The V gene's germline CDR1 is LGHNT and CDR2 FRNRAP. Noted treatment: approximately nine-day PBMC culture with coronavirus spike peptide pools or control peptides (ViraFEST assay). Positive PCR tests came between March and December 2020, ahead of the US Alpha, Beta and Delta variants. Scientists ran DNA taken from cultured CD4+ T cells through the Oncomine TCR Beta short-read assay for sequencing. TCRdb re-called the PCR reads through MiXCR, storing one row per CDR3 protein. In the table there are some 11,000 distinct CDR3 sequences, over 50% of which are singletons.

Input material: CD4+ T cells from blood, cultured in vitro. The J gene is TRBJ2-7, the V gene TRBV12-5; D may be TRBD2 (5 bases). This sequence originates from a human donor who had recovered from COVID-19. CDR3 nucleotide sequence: TGTGCTAGTGGTTTGGTAGTACAGCCGGGGTACGAGCAGTACTTC. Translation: CASGLVVQPGYEQYF. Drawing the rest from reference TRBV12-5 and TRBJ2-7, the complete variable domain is DARVTQTPRHKVTEMGQEVTMRCQPILGHNTVFWYRQTMMQGLELLAYFRNRAPLDDSGMPKDRFSAEMPDATLATLKIQPSEPRDSAVYFCASGLVVQPGYEQYFGPGTRLTVT.